Here is one TCR beta chain with its context. This record belongs to a study of blood T cell repertoires in COVID-19. Study summary: Sources were T cells, B-cell-depleted T cells, or PBMCs; the material itself was cDNA or gDNA.

Original processing notes: By means of reference gene primer amplification, nucleated cell counts were estimated. This table comes from immunoSEQ multiplex PCR, and its TCRdb copy is limited to in-frame clones, with some not included. That table is the source of V, J and clone size, and D and trimming were worked out from the DNA. The sample shows approximately 90,000 clones, roughly 78% of them seen only once. The germline gives CDR1 SGHTA, CDR2 FQGTGA. The CDR3 sequence is 14 residues long. The V and J ends lost 5 bases and 0 bases respectively, with 10 bases between them. This TCR derives from a woman older than 75 with acute or convalescent COVID-19. The sample was peripheral blood. The J gene is TRBJ1-1, the V gene TRBV7-3; no clear D gene. The CDR3 is CASSLVYMNTEAFF. CDR3 DNA: TGTGCCAGCAGCCTAGTGTACATGAACACTGAAGCTTTCTTT.